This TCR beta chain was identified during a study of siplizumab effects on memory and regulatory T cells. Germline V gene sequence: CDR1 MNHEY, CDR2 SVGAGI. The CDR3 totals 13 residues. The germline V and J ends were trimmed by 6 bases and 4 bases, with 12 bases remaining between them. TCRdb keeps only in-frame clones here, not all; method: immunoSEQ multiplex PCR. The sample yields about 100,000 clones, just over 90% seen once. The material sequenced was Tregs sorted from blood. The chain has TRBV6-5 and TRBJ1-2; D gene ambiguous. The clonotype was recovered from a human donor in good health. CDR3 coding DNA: TGTGCCAGCAGCCGGGATCTAAGCTATGGCTACACCTTC. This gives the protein CASSRDLSYGYTF.